Shown below are 21 T cell receptor beta chains from a single sample sequenced in a study of blood T cells in healthy people across ages. Next came a second PCR, run for about 6 to 12 cycles, which used a sample-barcoded 5' primer along with a J-beta primer mix. TCRdb re-called the 5' RACE reads with MiXCR, one entry per CDR3 protein. The sample has 450,000 to 650,000 distinct CDR3 sequences; 24% are singletons. This sample also belongs to another study, concerning T cells of mothers and their children.

Sequenced input: blood. These receptors all come from a boy aged 10-17 years in good health.

This clonotype has just a few counts. The J gene is TRBJ1-2, the V gene TRBV20-1, with D unclear. Germline CDR1 is DFQATT and CDR2 is SNEGSKA (reference sequence). The V gene lost 5 bases and the J gene lost 3 bases, with 10 bases spanning the gap. This CDR3 comprises 12 residues. CDR3 bases: TGCAGTGCTTCCCCGGACTACTATGGCTACACCTTC. Its translation is CSASPDYYGYTF.

This clonotype was seen more than once but under ten times. The chain combines TRBV4-3 with TRBJ2-2, with 12 bases matching TRBD2. The length of the CDR3 is 19 residues. The V and J ends lost 6 bases and 6 bases, in that order; junction bases with no gene match: 17. Per the germline V gene, CDR1 is LGHNA and CDR2 is YSLEER. The CDR3 nucleotides are TGCGCCAGCAGTTTTTACAGGCTAGCGGGGGGGCTTAACGCCGGGGAGCTGTTTTTT. It specifies CASSFYRLAGGLNAGELFF.

In its sample, this clonotype was seen many times. The chain recombines TRBV2 with TRBJ2-2, with TRBD1 matching 7 bases. CDR1 and CDR2 (germline): SNHLY, FYNNEI. CDR3 length: 14 amino acids. The ends lost 6 bases at V and 4 bases at J; junction bases unmatched: 5. CDR3 loop: CASRGQDSTGELFF. CDR3 bases: TGTGCCAGCAGAGGACAGGATTCCACCGGGGAGCTGTTTTTT.

The V and J genes are TRBV12-3 or TRBV12-4 and TRBJ1-2; 7 positions match TRBD1. CDR3 size: 13 residues. The J segment lost 10 bases and the V segment lost 1 base, leaving 6 bases of the junction unmatched. In nucleotides, the CDR3 is TGTGCCAGCAGTTTAGGGGTCAGGGGGTCCTACACCTTC. It codes for CASSLGVRGSYTF.

The chain links TRBV20-1 to TRBJ1-2; possibly TRBD1 for D (5 bases). The germline gives CDR1 DFQATT, CDR2 SNEGSKA (reference sequence). The CDR3 loop spans 12 amino acids. The V gene lost 5 bases and the J gene lost 0 bases, with 7 bases spanning the gap. The CDR3 region is CSAWGANYGYTF. The CDR3 DNA reads TGCAGTGCTTGGGGGGCTAACTATGGCTACACCTTC.

This clonotype was seen at least ten times. The rearrangement links TRBV12-3 or TRBV12-4 to TRBJ1-4, with TRBD1 matching over 9 bases. V was clipped by 2 bases and J by 4 bases; unmatched bases: 8. The CDR3 is made up of 17 amino acids. The CDR3 DNA reads as TGTGCCAGCAGTTTATCACCGGGGACAGGGCTTAATGAAAAACTGTTTTTT. This encodes CASSLSPGTGLNEKLFF.

In this sample, this clonotype turned up a few times. CDR3 in DNA: TGTGCCAGCAGCCAGGACAGACTAAACTATGGCTACACCTTC. Its translation: CASSQDRLNYGYTF. The chain couples TRBV3-1 to TRBJ1-2; a possible D gene is TRBD1 (6 bases). The V end lost 3 bases, the J end lost 2 bases, and 10 bases lay between the germline ends. Germline loops: CDR1 LGHDT, CDR2 YNNKEL (reference sequence). This CDR3 is 14 amino acids long.

This clonotype was counted only a few times. This rearrangement joins TRBV20-1 to TRBJ2-4; TRBD1 matches at 9 bases. The CDR3 has 18 amino acids. Trimming took 1 base from V and 0 from J; bases not matched to a gene: 10. Germline CDR1 is DFQATT and CDR2 is SNEGSKA (reference sequence). This chain's CDR3 is CSARGDPQGAVAKNIQYF. The CDR3 DNA reads as TGCAGTGCTAGAGGGGATCCACAGGGGGCGGTAGCCAAAAACATTCAGTACTTC.

This clonotype was recorded a few times. The chain is built from TRBV29-1 and TRBJ1-1, with a weak D call TRBD1 (5 bases). Trimming removed 5 bases at V and 5 bases at J, with 12 bases between. Germline CDR1 and CDR2: SQVTM and ANQGSEA. CDR3 size: 12 residues. CDR3 sequence: CSVSGTGTEAFF. CDR3 DNA: TGCAGCGTTAGTGGGACGGGGACTGAAGCTTTCTTT.

This clonotype was observed a few times. The chain carries TRBV20-1 and TRBJ1-5; 9 bases fit TRBD1. V trimming: 3 bases; J trimming: 10 bases; junction bases outside the gene matches: 7. Germline V CDR1 and CDR2: DFQATT, SNEGSKA (reference sequence). The CDR3 has 13 residues. CDR3 DNA sequence: TGCAGTGCTAGCGCGGGACAGGGAACCCCCCAGCATTTT. This gives the protein CSASAGQGTPQHF.

This chain connects TRBV4-3 to TRBJ1-1; a possible D gene is TRBD1 (6 bases). V lost 2 bases to trimming and J lost 1 base, with 8 bases between them. CDR1 and CDR2 (germline): LGHNA, YSLEER. CDR3 length: 14 amino acids. The DNA for the CDR3 is TGCGCCAGCAGCCAACGACAGGCGAACACTGAAGCTTTCTTT. Residues: CASSQRQANTEAFF.

This clonotype was observed a handful of times. The J gene is TRBJ2-5, the V gene TRBV11-2; TRBD1 aligns across 8 bases. This CDR3 spans 15 amino acids. V lost 3 bases to trimming and J lost 5 bases; unmatched junction nucleotides: 8. Germline CDR1 and CDR2: SGHAT and FQNNGV. The CDR3 sequence is CASSFPGTGLETQYF. The CDR3 DNA sequence: TGTGCCAGCAGCTTTCCCGGGACAGGTTTGGAGACCCAGTACTTC. Complete variable domain (other parts from reference TRBV11-2 and TRBJ2-5): EAGVAQSPRYKIIEKRQSVAFWCNPISGHATLYWYQQILGQGPKLLIQFQNNGVVDDSQLPKDRFSAERLKGVDSTLKIQPAKLEDSAVYLCASSFPGTGLETQYFGPGTRLLVL.

This clonotype was detected only a few times. This chain links TRBV6-2 or TRBV6-3 with TRBJ2-7; D is uncertain. With 5 bases removed from V and 2 bases from J, the gap between germline ends came to 13 bases. The CDR3 extends over 14 amino acids. Looked up from germline, CDR1 is MNHEY and CDR2 is SVGEGT. The CDR3 sequence: CASSPRVVAYEQYF. DNA for the CDR3: TGTGCCAGCAGTCCTCGGGTAGTTGCCTACGAGCAGTACTTC.

This clonotype has just a few counts. The chain combines TRBV21-1 with TRBJ2-5; the tabulated D call, TRBD2, remains unverified against the DNA. TRBV21-1 is described as a pseudogene. This CDR3 has 18 amino acids. CDR3 amino acids: CASSKASRLAGGQETQYF. CDR3 in DNA: TGTGCCAGCAGCAAAGCTTCGAGACTAGCGGGGGGTCAAGAGACCCAGTACTTC.

DNA of the CDR3: TGTGCCAGCAGCATTGGACAGGGGCCTAACTATGGCTACACCTTC. Its translation: CASSIGQGPNYGYTF. The rearrangement uses TRBV7-2 and TRBJ1-2; 9 positions agree with TRBD1. With 5 bases clipped from V and 0 bases from J, the junction kept 4 bases outside the gene matches. This CDR3 is built from 15 residues. Germline V gene sequence: CDR1 SGHTA, CDR2 FQGNSA. Drawing the rest from reference TRBV7-2 and TRBJ1-2, the complete variable domain is GAGVSQSPSNKVTEKGKDVELRCDPISGHTALYWYRQSLGQGLEFLIYFQGNSAPDKSGLPSDRFSAERTGGSVSTLTIQRTQQEDSAVYLCASSIGQGPNYGYTFGSGTRLTVV.

This clonotype appeared many times. V is TRBV4-3 and J is TRBJ2-3; 10 positions agree with TRBD2. The V gene's germline CDR1 is LGHNA and CDR2 YSLEER. The CDR3 covers 17 residues. V lost 4 bases, J lost 2 bases, and 9 bases stayed unmatched. DNA of the CDR3: TGCGCCAGCAGCCCAGGAGGACTAGCGGTACCCACAGATACGCAGTATTTT. This encodes CASSPGGLAVPTDTQYF.

The V and J genes are TRBV29-1 and TRBJ1-1; D gene ambiguous. This CDR3 has 11 residues. Germline CDR1 is SQVTM and CDR2 is ANQGSEA. The V end was cut by 8 bases, the J end by 4 bases, with 11 bases between. The CDR3 protein is CSYRWGTEAFF. The CDR3 nucleotides read TGCAGCTATAGGTGGGGCACTGAAGCTTTCTTT. The complete variable domain, with remaining parts taken from reference TRBV29-1 and TRBJ1-1, reads SAVISQKPSRDICQRGTSLTIQCQVDSQVTMMFWYRQQPGQSLTLIATANQGSEATYESGFVIDKFPISRPNLTFSTLTVSNMSPEDSSIYLCSYRWGTEAFFGQGTRLTVV.

On this clonotype itself: The junction differs from germline at one of its ends, possibly a read error. The V call is TRBV28, the J call TRBJ2-2; 10 nucleotides match TRBD1. This CDR3 has 16 amino acids. Looked up from germline, CDR1 is MDHEN and CDR2 is SYDVKM. The CDR3 DNA reads as TGTGCCAGCAGTTCAACCGGGACAGGGGTCCCCGGGGGGCTGTTTTTT. This gives the protein CASSSTGTGVPGGLFF.

The V call is TRBV27, the J call TRBJ2-5; possibly TRBD1 for D (6 bases). The better agreement between TRBJ2-7 and the DNA end casts doubt on the J call. The CDR3 loop spans 16 amino acids. Germline V gene data show CDR1 as MNHEY and CDR2 as SMNVEV (reference sequence). CDR3 amino acids: CASSQIGGPLLHEQYF. CDR3 coding DNA: TGTGCCAGCAGTCAAATAGGGGGACCCCTACTACACGAGCAGTACTTC.

The genes are TRBV6-1 and TRBJ2-1, with 10 positions matching TRBD2. The CDR3 length is 16 residues. The germline V gene encodes CDR1 MNHNS and CDR2 SASEGT. V was pared by 7 bases and J by 10 bases, with 16 bases of the junction left unmatched. CDR3 in DNA: TGTGCCAGCACCGAACCCCAACTAGCGGGGCGGGGAGAGCAGTTCTTC. As protein: CASTEPQLAGRGEQFF.

This clonotype was observed a handful of times. This rearrangement joins TRBV29-1 to TRBJ2-5, with D perhaps given as TRBD1 or TRBD2 (5 bases each). The V end lost 3 bases, the J end lost 5 bases, and 13 bases lay between the germline ends. The CDR3 loop spans 13 amino acids. Germline V gene lookup returns CDR1 SQVTM and CDR2 ANQGSEA. The CDR3 reads CSVDLGWGETQYF. Here the CDR3 DNA reads TGCAGCGTTGACCTGGGTTGGGGGGAGACCCAGTACTTC.